These 18 T cell receptor beta chains were all obtained from the same sample, sequenced in a study of spatial heterogeneity in lung cancer. TCRdb processed the 5' RACE reads anew with MiXCR; each CDR3 protein has one entry. Among around 60,000 distinct CDR3 sequences, about 8% were seen once, and the ten largest hold about 15%. Time point described: sample taken at primary tumor resection. Without sorting, whole RNA was sequenced from tumor, nontumor lung or frozen PBMC. Sequences were derived from PBMCs, sampled at surgery. These receptors all stem from a female donor with early-stage non-small cell lung cancer.

The chain couples TRBV9 to TRBJ1-1; no clear D gene. Trimming shortened V by 0 bases and J by 0 bases, and 9 bases separated the two germline ends. In germline, CDR1 is SGDLS, CDR2 YYNGEE. This CDR3 is 15 amino acids long. CDR3 DNA: TGTGCCAGCAGCGTAGCTCCGGCCCTGAACACTGAAGCTTTCTTT. This codes for CASSVAPALNTEAFF.

This clonotype has only a few counts. The gene calls are TRBV19 and TRBJ1-3; D is uncertain. Germline CDR1 is LNHDA and CDR2 is SQIVND (reference sequence). CDR3 length: 15 residues. V was pared by 5 bases and J by 2 bases, with 13 bases between. The CDR3 nucleotides read TGTGCCAGTAGTGGTACATTGCAACCTGGAAACACCATATATTTT. Translation gives CASSGTLQPGNTIYF.

This clonotype was seen many times. V gene TRBV6-1 combines with J gene TRBJ2-1, with D maybe TRBD1 (6 bases). The CDR3 covers 15 residues. V lost 5 bases, J lost 6 bases, and 17 bases lay in between. CDR1 is MNHNS and CDR2 is SASEGT in the germline V gene. The CDR3 region is CASSRYFDRPNEQFF. DNA for the CDR3: TGTGCCAGCAGTCGTTATTTCGACAGGCCCAATGAGCAGTTCTTC.

This sequence joins TRBV20-1 and TRBJ2-1, with a possible D match to TRBD1 (5 bases). The CDR3 totals 14 residues. V was pared by 6 bases and J by 6 bases, with 18 bases between. The germline CDR1 and CDR2 sequences are DFQATT and SNEGSKA (reference sequence). The CDR3 sequence is CSARLPQQANEQFF. In DNA form, the CDR3 reads TGCAGTGCACGGCTCCCTCAACAGGCCAATGAGCAGTTCTTC.

This clonotype was observed at least ten times. The J gene is TRBJ1-2, the V gene TRBV28; 7 nucleotides match TRBD1. CDR3 length equals 14 residues. From germline, CDR1 is MDHEN and CDR2 SYDVKM. V lost 4 bases, J lost 4 bases, and 6 bases stayed unmatched. The chain's CDR3 is CASSSLTGLYGYTF. CDR3 bases: TGTGCCAGCAGTTCCCTGACAGGGCTCTATGGCTACACCTTC.

The chain combines TRBV29-1 with TRBJ1-2; D might be TRBD1 (6 bases). Trimming stripped 1 base from V and 3 bases from J, with 12 bases between. The CDR3 is made up of 14 amino acids. CDR1 is SQVTM, CDR2 ANQGSEA, per germline. CDR3 region: CSVEAGARDYGYTF. The CDR3 DNA reads TGCAGCGTTGAAGCGGGGGCGCGGGACTATGGCTACACCTTC. The full variable domain, completed using reference TRBV29-1 and TRBJ1-2, is SAVISQKPSRDICQRGTSLTIQCQVDSQVTMMFWYRQQPGQSLTLIATANQGSEATYESGFVIDKFPISRPNLTFSTLTVSNMSPEDSSIYLCSVEAGARDYGYTFGSGTRLTVV.

A few counts support this clonotype. The chain joins TRBV12-3 or TRBV12-4 to TRBJ2-2, with 7 nucleotides matching TRBD2. V trimming: 4 bases; J trimming: 1 base; junction bases outside the gene matches: 0. CDR3 length equals 14 residues. CDR3 amino acids: CASSWEGNTGELFF. The CDR3 region has the DNA TGTGCCAGCAGTTGGGAGGGGAACACCGGGGAGCTGTTTTTT.

The chain uses TRBV5-5 and TRBJ2-7, with D perhaps matching TRBD1 or TRBD2 (6 bases each). Germline V gene data show CDR1 as SGHKS and CDR2 as YYEKEE (reference sequence). The CDR3 sequence is 15 residues long. Trimming removed 2 bases from V and 3 bases from J, with 15 bases in between. CDR3 loop: CASSLGGGALYEQYV. CDR3 bases: TGTGCCAGCAGCTTAGGAGGGGGAGCACTCTACGAGCAGTACGTC.

The chain couples TRBV11-2 to TRBJ1-2, with 8 bases aligning to TRBD1. Trimming at V came to 5 bases and at J to 3 bases, leaving 5 bases not matched to a gene. The CDR3 covers 14 residues. Germline CDR1 is SGHAT and CDR2 is FQNNGV. The CDR3 bases are TGTGCCAGCAGCCTTACAGGGGGGGACTATGGCTACACCTTC. This translates into CASSLTGGDYGYTF.

The chain combines TRBV28 with TRBJ1-1; possible D gene TRBD1, 6 bases. This CDR3 comprises 15 residues. Per the germline V gene, CDR1 is MDHEN and CDR2 is SYDVKM. V gave up 5 bases and J gave up 9 bases, with 22 bases separating them. Written as DNA, the CDR3 is TGTGCCAGCAGTCCTCCTGGGGGGGCGCCGCAGAAAGCTTTCTTT. It encodes CASSPPGGAPQKAFF. Full variable domain (missing parts from reference TRBV28 and TRBJ1-1): DVKVTQSSRYLVKRTGEKVFLECVQDMDHENMFWYRQDPGLGLRLIYFSYDVKMKEKGDIPEGYSVSREKKERFSLILESASTNQTSMYLCASSPPGGAPQKAFFGQGTRLTVV.

This clonotype was detected many times. The rearrangement uses TRBV6-1 and TRBJ1-2, with D perhaps matching TRBD1 (6 bases). This CDR3 region has 14 residues. The germline gives CDR1 MNHNS, CDR2 SASEGT. V lost 4 bases to trimming and J lost 0 bases, with 9 bases between them. The CDR3 nucleotides read TGTGCCAGCAGTGGACAGGAAGCTAACTATGGCTACACCTTC. Protein sequence: CASSGQEANYGYTF.

This clonotype appeared many times. The rearrangement links TRBV20-1 to TRBJ2-2; unclear D gene. The CDR3 totals 16 residues. V shed 1 base and J shed 1 base, with 13 bases lying between them. Per the germline V gene, CDR1 is DFQATT and CDR2 is SNEGSKA (reference sequence). CDR3 coding DNA: TGCAGTGCTAGAGCCGGTGGGAAACTGAACACCGGGGAGCTGTTTTTT. It specifies CSARAGGKLNTGELFF.

V and J are TRBV7-6 and TRBJ2-1; a possible D gene is TRBD1 (5 bases). V gave up 6 bases and J gave up 0 bases, with 12 bases separating them. CDR3 length equals 15 residues. Germline V CDR1 and CDR2: SGHVS, FNYEAQ. The DNA for the CDR3 is TGTGCCAGCAGTATAGGGGCACGCTCCTACAATGAGCAGTTCTTC. Its translation is CASSIGARSYNEQFF.

This clonotype has more than one count but fewer than ten. The rearrangement joins TRBV24-1 to TRBJ2-5; D is undetermined. The CDR3 covers 13 residues. V shed 1 base and J shed 4 bases, with 6 bases lying between them. The germline V gene has CDR1 KGHDR and CDR2 SFDVKD. This chain's CDR3 is CATSDFGSETQYF. The CDR3 DNA sequence: TGTGCCACCAGTGATTTTGGGTCAGAGACCCAGTACTTC.

This clonotype was counted only a few times. The rearrangement joins TRBV9 to TRBJ1-2; D unresolved. The CDR3 spans 13 residues. Germline values: CDR1 SGDLS, CDR2 YYNGEE. V lost 7 bases and J lost 2, with 12 bases in between. The CDR3 is CASGRPENYGYTF. The CDR3 DNA reads as TGTGCCAGCGGACGGCCCGAAAACTATGGCTACACCTTC.

This clonotype turned up a few times. The rearrangement links TRBV5-1 to TRBJ2-7; TRBD1 or TRBD2 may be the D gene (5 bases each). CDR1 is SGHRS and CDR2 is YFSETQ in the germline V gene. The V gene lost 4 bases and the J gene lost 4 bases, with 18 bases spanning the gap. The CDR3 runs to 15 residues. The CDR3 DNA reads TGCGCCAGCAGCCCGGGATGGGGGAGCCGATACGAGCAGTACGTC. It is translated as CASSPGWGSRYEQYV.

This clonotype was seen repeatedly, ten times or more. The chain carries TRBV5-1 and TRBJ2-2; 8 bases agree with TRBD2. This CDR3 is built from 14 residues. The junction had 8 bases not matched to a gene; V was cut back by 9 bases and J by 4 bases. Germline V gives CDR1 SGHRS, CDR2 YFSETQ. The CDR3 coding sequence is TGCGCCACCTGGGGTAGCGGGACCACCGGGGAGCTGTTTTTT. It is translated as CATWGSGTTGELFF.

This clonotype was found many times. V is TRBV4-1 and J is TRBJ1-1; no firm D call. The CDR3 is made up of 14 amino acids. Germline CDR1 reads MGHRA; CDR2 reads YSYEKL. The germline V and J ends were trimmed by 0 bases and 0 bases, with 5 bases remaining between them. The CDR3 nucleotides read TGCGCCAGCAGCCAAGAGCAGCTGAACACTGAAGCTTTCTTT. It codes for CASSQEQLNTEAFF.